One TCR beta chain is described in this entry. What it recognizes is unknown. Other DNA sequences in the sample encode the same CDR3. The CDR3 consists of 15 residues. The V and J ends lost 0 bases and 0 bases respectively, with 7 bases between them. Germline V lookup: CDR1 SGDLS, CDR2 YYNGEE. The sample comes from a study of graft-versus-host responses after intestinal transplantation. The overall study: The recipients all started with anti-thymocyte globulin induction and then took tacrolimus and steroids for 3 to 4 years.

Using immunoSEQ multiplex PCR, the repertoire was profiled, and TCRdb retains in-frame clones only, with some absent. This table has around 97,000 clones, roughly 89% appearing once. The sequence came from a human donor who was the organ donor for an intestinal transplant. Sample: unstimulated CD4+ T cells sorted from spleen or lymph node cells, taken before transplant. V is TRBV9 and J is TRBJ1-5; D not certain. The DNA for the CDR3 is TGTGCCAGCAGCGTAGAAGGAGATAGCAATCAGCCCCAGCATTTT. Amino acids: CASSVEGDSNQPQHF.